This entry describes one T cell receptor beta chain. Antigen unknown. The assay was immunoSEQ multiplex PCR, and TCRdb's table has in-frame clones only and misses some. The profile shows about 60,000 clones, over 70% of them singletons. The sample comes from a study of pediatric ulcerative colitis. Study-wide points: A couple of patients had blood samples with substantially reduced template counts. Two rectal CDR3 clonotypes occurred in all ulcerative colitis patients.

This receptor was identified in a boy aged 10-17 years who was a control in a study of pediatric ulcerative colitis. Sequenced material: blood.

CDR3 loop: CASRGVSYGYTF. The CDR3 bases are TGTGCCAGCAGGGGGGTAAGCTATGGCTACACCTTC. The chain couples TRBV27 to TRBJ1-2; tentatively, D is TRBD1 (5 bases). The CDR3 consists of 12 residues. Germline CDR1 reads MNHEY; CDR2 reads SMNVEV (reference sequence). V was trimmed by 6 bases and J by 4 bases, leaving 9 bases between them.